The rows below give T cell receptor beta chains drawn from one sample of a study of shared clonotypes between healthy human individuals. Measured with immunoSEQ multiplex PCR; TCRdb has only the in-frame clones, and not every one. This sample yields over a million clones, of which around 82% are seen a single time; 0.61% belongs to the top ten. Source material: memory CD4+ T cells from PBMCs. The receptors here all came from a man aged 18 to 30 in good health. Some clones in this sample may be carry-over from other donors' samples. Each CDR3 is given with its conserved first and last residue. The D gene is left open where the match is weak. The size entry is marked missing in some rows and otherwise reads once, few, many or a size class.

d_gene: -; v_gene: TRBV7-2; j_gene: TRBJ1-2; abundance: once; CDR3nt: TGTGCCAGCAGGTCTCAGATAGATGGCTACACCTTC; CDR3aa: CASRSQIDGYTF
d_gene: TRBD1; v_gene: TRBV5-1; j_gene: TRBJ1-4; abundance: -; CDR3nt: TGCGCCAGCAGCTTAGAGACAGGGGCGAGAGGTGAAAAACTGTTTTTT; CDR3aa: CASSLETGARGEKLFF
d_gene: -; v_gene: TRBV2; j_gene: TRBJ1-5; abundance: -; CDR3nt: TGTGCCAGCAGTGAAGGGAACCCCCCCTATCAGCCCCAGCATTTT; CDR3aa: CASSEGNPPYQPQHF
d_gene: -; v_gene: TRBV6-4; j_gene: TRBJ2-7; abundance: -; CDR3nt: TGTGCCAGCAGAGCCCGGGCAGCGGGTGGCCACGAGCAGTACTTC; CDR3aa: CASRARAAGGHEQYF
d_gene: TRBD2; v_gene: TRBV7-2; j_gene: TRBJ2-5; abundance: few; CDR3nt: TGTGCCAGCATCGTAGGGACTAGCGGGAGATTTGCGGAGACCCAGTACTTC; CDR3aa: CASIVGTSGRFAETQYF
d_gene: TRBD1; v_gene: TRBV7-9; j_gene: TRBJ1-2; abundance: few; CDR3nt: TGTGCCAGCAGCTTAGGGGACAGAAGTAACTATGGCTACACCTTC; CDR3aa: CASSLGDRSNYGYTF
d_gene: -; v_gene: TRBV27; j_gene: TRBJ1-1; abundance: -; CDR3nt: TGTGCCAGCAGTTTAATCCAGGGGAGGCGGAACACTGAAGCTTTCTTT; CDR3aa: CASSLIQGRRNTEAFF
d_gene: -; v_gene: TRBV7-3; j_gene: TRBJ2-5; abundance: many; CDR3nt: TGTGCCAGCAGCTTAACGGGGGGCGAAGAGACCCAGTACTTC; CDR3aa: CASSLTGGEETQYF
d_gene: -; v_gene: TRBV13; j_gene: TRBJ1-1; abundance: -; CDR3nt: TGTGCCAGCAGCTTCTCATGGCGCAGGGGGAACACTGAAGCTTTCTTT; CDR3aa: CASSFSWRRGNTEAFF
d_gene: -; v_gene: TRBV5-1; j_gene: TRBJ2-1; abundance: -; CDR3nt: TGCGCCAGCAGCCCGAGTCGGGACAATGAGCAGTTCTTC; CDR3aa: CASSPSRDNEQFF
d_gene: -; v_gene: TRBV27; j_gene: TRBJ2-5; abundance: -; CDR3nt: TGTGCCAGCACCCCTCGGACCCAGTACTTC; CDR3aa: CASTPRTQYF
d_gene: -; v_gene: TRBV7-9; j_gene: TRBJ2-7; abundance: -; CDR3nt: TGTGCCAGCAGCCCCTGGGAGCTCATCCACGAGCAGTACTTC; CDR3aa: CASSPWELIHEQYF
d_gene: -; v_gene: TRBV28; j_gene: TRBJ1-4; abundance: -; CDR3nt: TGTGCCAGCAGTGGGAGGGTTTCCAGTGAAAAACTGTTTTTT; CDR3aa: CASSGRVSSEKLFF
d_gene: -; v_gene: TRBV18; j_gene: TRBJ1-1; abundance: few; CDR3nt: TGTGCCAGCTCACCACCCCAGCACATGAACACTGAAGCTTTCTTT; CDR3aa: CASSPPQHMNTEAFF
d_gene: TRBD2; v_gene: TRBV29-1; j_gene: TRBJ2-3; abundance: -; CDR3nt: TGCAGCGCATCAACTAGCGGGAACACAGATACGCAGTATTTT; CDR3aa: CSASTSGNTDTQYF
d_gene: -; v_gene: TRBV28; j_gene: TRBJ1-5; abundance: -; CDR3nt: TGTGCCAGCAACATTGGCGGGCAAAATCAGCCCCAGCATTTT; CDR3aa: CASNIGGQNQPQHF
d_gene: TRBD1; v_gene: TRBV2; j_gene: TRBJ2-7; abundance: -; CDR3nt: TGTGCCAGCAGTACAGGGGCTCCTGCTGGAGAGCAGTACTTC; CDR3aa: CASSTGAPAGEQYF
d_gene: -; v_gene: TRBV2; j_gene: TRBJ2-7; abundance: many; CDR3nt: TGTGCATGCGGCCGCGAAAACTACGAGCAGTACTTC; CDR3aa: CACGRENYEQYF
d_gene: TRBD1; v_gene: TRBV5-1; j_gene: TRBJ1-2; abundance: once; CDR3nt: TGCGCCAGCAGCACCGGACAGGGGGAGAGCTATGGCTACACCTTC; CDR3aa: CASSTGQGESYGYTF
d_gene: -; v_gene: TRBV7-2; j_gene: TRBJ1-3; abundance: -; CDR3nt: TGTGCCAGCAGCTTAGATGGAGGAAACACCATATATTTT; CDR3aa: CASSLDGGNTIYF
d_gene: -; v_gene: TRBV9; j_gene: TRBJ2-3; abundance: many; CDR3nt: TGTGCCAGCAGCAGTGCCCGGAGAGATACGCAGTATTTT; CDR3aa: CASSSARRDTQYF
d_gene: TRBD2; v_gene: TRBV2; j_gene: TRBJ2-3; abundance: -; CDR3nt: TGTGCCAGCAGCGCCGGGCTAGCGGGAGATTCAGATACGCAGTATTTT; CDR3aa: CASSAGLAGDSDTQYF
d_gene: -; v_gene: TRBV6-1; j_gene: TRBJ2-7; abundance: -; CDR3nt: TGTGCCAGCAGTGAAAGAGACAGTTCTATCTACGAGCAGTACTTC; CDR3aa: CASSERDSSIYEQYF
d_gene: -; v_gene: TRBV7-9; j_gene: TRBJ1-4; abundance: -; CDR3nt: TGTGCCAGCAGCTTAGTTGTTCAATGGGGTAATGAAAAACTGTTTTTT; CDR3aa: CASSLVVQWGNEKLFF
d_gene: -; v_gene: TRBV2; j_gene: TRBJ2-2; abundance: -; CDR3nt: TGTGCCAGCATCCTGAGGCCCGGGGAGCTGTTTTTT; CDR3aa: CASILRPGELFF
d_gene: TRBD1; v_gene: TRBV18; j_gene: TRBJ1-1; abundance: -; CDR3nt: TGTGCCAGCTCACCAGAGGGGGCAAGGACTGAAGCTTTCTTT; CDR3aa: CASSPEGARTEAFF
d_gene: TRBD2; v_gene: TRBV5-1; j_gene: TRBJ2-1; abundance: -; CDR3nt: TGCGCCAGCAGCCGGGTAGCGGGAGCCTACAATGAGCAGTTCTTC; CDR3aa: CASSRVAGAYNEQFF
d_gene: TRBD2; v_gene: TRBV5-1; j_gene: TRBJ2-2; abundance: -; CDR3nt: TGCGCCAGCAATACGGGCGGGAGGTACACCGGGGAGCTGTTTTTT; CDR3aa: CASNTGGRYTGELFF
d_gene: TRBD2; v_gene: TRBV7-9; j_gene: TRBJ2-3; abundance: -; CDR3nt: TGTGCCAGCAGCCCCGGGCGGGAGTTTACAGATACGCAGTATTTT; CDR3aa: CASSPGREFTDTQYF
d_gene: -; v_gene: TRBV5-1; j_gene: TRBJ2-2; abundance: few; CDR3nt: TGCGCCAGCAGCTTGACCCCCAGCGGGAACACCGGGGAGCTGTTTTTT; CDR3aa: CASSLTPSGNTGELFF
d_gene: TRBD1; v_gene: TRBV28; j_gene: TRBJ1-6; abundance: once; CDR3nt: TGTGCCAGCAGTTTCGGACAGGGAATGAGCTCCTATAATTCACCCCTCCACTTT; CDR3aa: CASSFGQGMSSYNSPLHF
d_gene: TRBD2; v_gene: TRBV7-2; j_gene: TRBJ2-3; abundance: -; CDR3nt: TGTGCCAGCAGCACTAGGACTAGTGATACGCAGTATTTT; CDR3aa: CASSTRTSDTQYF
d_gene: -; v_gene: TRBV28; j_gene: TRBJ1-2; abundance: -; CDR3nt: TGTGCCAGCAGTGGCCTAAAGTCTGGCTACACCTTC; CDR3aa: CASSGLKSGYTF
d_gene: -; v_gene: TRBV18; j_gene: TRBJ2-3; abundance: few; CDR3nt: TGTGCCAGCTCACCCTCAACACGCACAGATACGCAGTATTTT; CDR3aa: CASSPSTRTDTQYF
d_gene: TRBD1; v_gene: TRBV18; j_gene: TRBJ2-2; abundance: -; CDR3nt: TGTGCCAGCTCACCGGTAGCCGGGACAGCACTCAAGGGCACCGGGGAGCTGTTTTTT; CDR3aa: CASSPVAGTALKGTGELFF
d_gene: TRBD1; v_gene: TRBV10-3; j_gene: TRBJ1-2; abundance: -; CDR3nt: TGTGCCATCAGTGGGGGACAGGGGATCAACTATGGCTACACCTTC; CDR3aa: CAISGGQGINYGYTF
d_gene: -; v_gene: TRBV27; j_gene: TRBJ2-4; abundance: -; CDR3nt: TGTGCCAGCAGTTTACCCCCTTCGGGCGCCCTGTACTTC; CDR3aa: CASSLPPSGALYF
d_gene: -; v_gene: TRBV6-5; j_gene: TRBJ2-3; abundance: -; CDR3nt: TGTGCCAGCAGTGCGGGACGCCGCGCGGATACGCAGTATTTT; CDR3aa: CASSAGRRADTQYF
d_gene: -; v_gene: TRBV28; j_gene: TRBJ2-1; abundance: -; CDR3nt: TGTGCCAGCAGCTCCCCCTCCTACAATGAGCAGTTCTTC; CDR3aa: CASSSPSYNEQFF